This T cell receptor (beta chain) was observed in a study of early stage breast cancer tumors. Background on the study: Samples were sequenced at 9 to 10-fold average coverage.

This clone was observed a few times. Each sample had two DNA replicates, 0.5 to 0.65 ug blood or 1.5 ug tissue. Assay used: immunoSEQ multiplex PCR; TCRdb lists only in-frame clones, some missing. The sample holds 25,000 to 35,000 clones, around three quarters seen once. The CDR3 is 14 amino acids. The germline CDR1 and CDR2 sequences are LNHDA and SQIVND (reference sequence). The V and J ends lost 8 bases and 6 bases, in that order; junction bases with no gene match: 12. J is TRBJ1-2 and V is TRBV19; 7 bases agree with TRBD1. This clonotype originated in a person aged 45-60 years with breast cancer. Sequencing was carried out using blood. CDR3: CASWRQGSSDGYTF. As DNA, the CDR3 is TGTGCCAGTTGGCGACAGGGAAGCTCCGATGGCTACACCTTC.